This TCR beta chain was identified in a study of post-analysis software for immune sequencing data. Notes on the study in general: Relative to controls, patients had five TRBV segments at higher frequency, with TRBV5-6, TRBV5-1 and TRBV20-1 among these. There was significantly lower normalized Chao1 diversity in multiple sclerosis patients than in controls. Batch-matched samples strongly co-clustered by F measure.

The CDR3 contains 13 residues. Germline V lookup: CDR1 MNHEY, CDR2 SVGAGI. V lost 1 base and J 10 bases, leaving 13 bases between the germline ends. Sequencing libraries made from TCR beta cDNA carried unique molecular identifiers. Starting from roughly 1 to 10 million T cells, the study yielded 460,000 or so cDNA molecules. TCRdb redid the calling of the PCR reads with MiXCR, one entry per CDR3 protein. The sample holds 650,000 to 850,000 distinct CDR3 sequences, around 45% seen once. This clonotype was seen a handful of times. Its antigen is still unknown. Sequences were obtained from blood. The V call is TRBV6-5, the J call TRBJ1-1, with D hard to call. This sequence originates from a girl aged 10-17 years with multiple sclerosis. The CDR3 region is CASSYWREDLAFF. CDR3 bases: TGTGCCAGCAGTTACTGGCGGGAGGACCTAGCTTTCTTT.